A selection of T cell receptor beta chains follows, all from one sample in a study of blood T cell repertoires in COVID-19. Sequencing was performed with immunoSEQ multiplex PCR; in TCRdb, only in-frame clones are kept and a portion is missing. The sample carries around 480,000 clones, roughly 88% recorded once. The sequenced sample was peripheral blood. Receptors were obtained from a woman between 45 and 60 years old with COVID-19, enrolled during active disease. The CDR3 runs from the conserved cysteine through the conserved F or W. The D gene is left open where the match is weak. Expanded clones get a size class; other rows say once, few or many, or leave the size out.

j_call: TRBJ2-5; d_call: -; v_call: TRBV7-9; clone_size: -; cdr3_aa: CASSSSGGIQETQYF; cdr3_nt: TGTGCCAGCAGCTCCTCAGGGGGGATCCAAGAGACCCAGTACTTC
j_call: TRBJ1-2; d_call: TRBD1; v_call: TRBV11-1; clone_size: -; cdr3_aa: CASSSGQGAGGYTF; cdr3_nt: TGTGCCAGCAGCTCCGGACAGGGGGCGGGAGGCTACACCTTC
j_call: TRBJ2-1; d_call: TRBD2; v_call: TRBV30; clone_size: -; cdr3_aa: CAWRGGNEQFF; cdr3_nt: TGTGCCTGGAGGGGAGGGAATGAGCAGTTCTTC
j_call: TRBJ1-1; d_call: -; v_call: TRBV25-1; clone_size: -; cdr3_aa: CASSEQGWTEAFF; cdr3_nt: TGTGCCAGCAGTGAGCAGGGGTGGACTGAAGCTTTCTTT
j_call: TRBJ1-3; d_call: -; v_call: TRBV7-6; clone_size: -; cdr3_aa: CASSQGLSGNTIYF; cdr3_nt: TGTGCCAGCAGCCAGGGGCTTTCAGGAAACACCATATATTTT
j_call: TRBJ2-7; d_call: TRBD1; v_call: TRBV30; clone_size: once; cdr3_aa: CAWSDRGVMGQYF; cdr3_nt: TGTGCCTGGAGTGACAGGGGGGTCATGGGGCAGTACTTC
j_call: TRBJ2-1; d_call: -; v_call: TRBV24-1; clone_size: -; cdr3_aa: CATSDSTTASPNEQFF; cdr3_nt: TGTGCCACCAGTGACTCTACTACCGCGAGTCCCAATGAGCAGTTCTTC
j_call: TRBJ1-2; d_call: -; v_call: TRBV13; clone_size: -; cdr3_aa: CASSLKGVGKGYTF; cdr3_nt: TGTGCCAGCAGCTTAAAAGGGGTAGGGAAGGGCTACACCTTC
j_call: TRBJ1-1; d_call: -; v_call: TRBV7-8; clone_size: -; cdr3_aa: CASSPTGNTEAFF; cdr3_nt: TGTGCCAGCAGCCCCACAGGAAACACTGAAGCTTTCTTT
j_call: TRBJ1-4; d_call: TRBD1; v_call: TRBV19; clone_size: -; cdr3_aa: CASSLRTGRTNEKLFF; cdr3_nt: TGTGCCAGTAGTCTTCGGACAGGAAGGACTAATGAAAAACTGTTTTTT
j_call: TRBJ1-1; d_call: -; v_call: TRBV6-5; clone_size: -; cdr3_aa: CATTRGSPKGTEAFF; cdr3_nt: TGTGCCACCACAAGGGGGTCCCCAAAGGGCACTGAAGCTTTCTTT
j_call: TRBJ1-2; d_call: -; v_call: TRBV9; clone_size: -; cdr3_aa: CASSLSPFGGSDGYTF; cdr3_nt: TGTGCCAGCAGCCTGAGCCCCTTCGGAGGTTCCGATGGCTACACCTTC
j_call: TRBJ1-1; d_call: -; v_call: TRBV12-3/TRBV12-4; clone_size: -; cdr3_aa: CASSLVDTEAFF; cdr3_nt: TGTGCCAGCAGTTTAGTAGACACTGAAGCTTTCTTT
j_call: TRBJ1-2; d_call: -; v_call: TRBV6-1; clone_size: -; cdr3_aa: CASSEITGGAGGYTF; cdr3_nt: TGTGCCAGCAGTGAAATAACAGGTGGGGCAGGAGGCTACACCTTC
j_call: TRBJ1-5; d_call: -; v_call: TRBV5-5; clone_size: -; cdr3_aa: CASRESGVSNQPQHF; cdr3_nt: TGTGCCAGCAGGGAGTCAGGGGTTAGCAATCAGCCCCAGCATTTT
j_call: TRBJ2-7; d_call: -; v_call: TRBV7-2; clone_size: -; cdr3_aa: CASSPLIAYEQYF; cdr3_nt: TGTGCCAGCAGCCCTTTAATCGCCTACGAGCAGTACTTC
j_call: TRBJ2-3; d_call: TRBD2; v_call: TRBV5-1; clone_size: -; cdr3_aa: CASSGLAGNTDTQYF; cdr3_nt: TGCGCCAGCAGCGGACTAGCGGGGAACACAGATACGCAGTATTTT
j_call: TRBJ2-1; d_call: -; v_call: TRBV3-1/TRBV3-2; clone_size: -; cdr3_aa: CASSLLGGEQFF; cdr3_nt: TGTGCCAGCAGCCTTTTGGGCGGGGAGCAGTTCTTC
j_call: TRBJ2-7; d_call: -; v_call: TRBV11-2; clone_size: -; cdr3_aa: CASSLLSAGEQYF; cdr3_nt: TGTGCCAGCAGCTTACTCAGTGCTGGTGAGCAGTACTTC
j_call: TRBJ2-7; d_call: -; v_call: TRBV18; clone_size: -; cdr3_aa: CASSPRGTTYEQYF; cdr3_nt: TGTGCCAGCTCCCCTAGGGGGACTACCTACGAGCAGTACTTC
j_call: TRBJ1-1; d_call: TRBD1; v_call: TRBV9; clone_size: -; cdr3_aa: CASNQGDRPMNTEAFF; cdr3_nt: TGTGCCAGCAACCAGGGGGACAGACCCATGAACACTGAAGCTTTCTTT
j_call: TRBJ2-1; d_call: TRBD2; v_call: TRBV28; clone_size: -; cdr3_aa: CASRPRTSGGYNEQFF; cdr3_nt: TGTGCCAGCAGACCCCGTACTAGCGGGGGGTACAATGAGCAGTTCTTC
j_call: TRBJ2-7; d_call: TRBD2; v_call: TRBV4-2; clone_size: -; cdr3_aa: CASSQEQASGIGEQYF; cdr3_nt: TGTGCCAGCAGCCAAGAACAAGCTAGCGGCATCGGCGAGCAGTACTTC
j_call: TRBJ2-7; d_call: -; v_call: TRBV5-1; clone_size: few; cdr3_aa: CASSPGTLDEQYF; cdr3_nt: TGCGCCAGCAGCCCCGGGACACTGGACGAGCAGTACTTC
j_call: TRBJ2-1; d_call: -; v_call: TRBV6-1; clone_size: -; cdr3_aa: CASSEKGALAYNEQFF; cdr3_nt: TGTGCCAGCAGTGAAAAAGGAGCTTTGGCCTACAATGAGCAGTTCTTC
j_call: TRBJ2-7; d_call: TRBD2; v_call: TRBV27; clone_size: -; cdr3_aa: CASSFQAGIVYEQYF; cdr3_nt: TGTGCCAGCAGTTTCCAAGCGGGGATTGTCTACGAGCAGTACTTC
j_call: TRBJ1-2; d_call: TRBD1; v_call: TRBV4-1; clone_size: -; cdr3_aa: CASSRGQANYGYTF; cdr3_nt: TGCGCCAGCAGCCGAGGACAGGCTAACTATGGCTACACCTTC
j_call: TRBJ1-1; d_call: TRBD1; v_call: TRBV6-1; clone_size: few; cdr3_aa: CASSDRDRGEAFF; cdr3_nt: TGTGCCAGCAGTGACCGGGACAGGGGTGAAGCTTTCTTT
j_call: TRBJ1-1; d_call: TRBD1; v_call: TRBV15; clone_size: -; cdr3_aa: CATSSDRGLVNTEAFF; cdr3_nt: TGTGCCACCAGCAGCGACAGGGGGCTGGTGAACACTGAAGCTTTCTTT
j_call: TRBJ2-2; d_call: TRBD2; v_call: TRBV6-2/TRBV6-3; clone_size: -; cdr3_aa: CASSYGTSGEARGELFF; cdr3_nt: TGTGCCAGCAGTTACGGGACTAGCGGGGAAGCAAGAGGGGAGCTGTTTTTT
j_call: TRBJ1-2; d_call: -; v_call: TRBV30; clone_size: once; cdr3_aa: CAWTTEYGYTF; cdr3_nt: TGTGCCTGGACGACAGAATATGGCTACACCTTC
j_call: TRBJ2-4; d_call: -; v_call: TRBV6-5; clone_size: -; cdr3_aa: CASSPTYLSKNIQYF; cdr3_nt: TGTGCCAGCAGTCCGACATACCTATCCAAAAACATTCAGTACTTC
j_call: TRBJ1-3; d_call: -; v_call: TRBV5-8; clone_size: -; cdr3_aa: CASSLASYTIYF; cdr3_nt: TGTGCCAGCAGCTTGGCGTCGTACACCATATATTTT
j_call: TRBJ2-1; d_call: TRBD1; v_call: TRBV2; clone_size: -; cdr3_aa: CASSGRQGSHEQFF; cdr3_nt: TGTGCCAGCAGTGGTAGACAGGGGTCACATGAGCAGTTCTTC
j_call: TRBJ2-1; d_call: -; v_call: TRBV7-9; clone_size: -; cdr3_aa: CASSKRGAGVNEQFF; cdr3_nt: TGTGCCAGCAGCAAACGGGGGGCCGGAGTCAATGAGCAGTTCTTC
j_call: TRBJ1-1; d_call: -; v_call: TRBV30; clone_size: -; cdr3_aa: CAWSGTGTAFF; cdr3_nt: TGTGCCTGGAGCGGAACAGGGACAGCTTTCTTT
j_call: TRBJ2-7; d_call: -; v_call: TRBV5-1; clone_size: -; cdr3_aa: CASSFVGRGAYEQYF; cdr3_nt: TGCGCCAGCAGCTTTGTGGGCAGGGGCGCCTACGAGCAGTACTTC
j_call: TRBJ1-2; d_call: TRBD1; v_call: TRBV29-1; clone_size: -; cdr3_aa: CSLRGPYGYTF; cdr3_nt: TGCAGTTTAAGGGGGCCATATGGCTACACCTTC
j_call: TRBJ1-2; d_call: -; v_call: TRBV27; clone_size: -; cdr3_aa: CASSLFPVPYGYTF; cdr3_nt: TGTGCCAGCAGTTTATTCCCGGTCCCCTATGGCTACACCTTC
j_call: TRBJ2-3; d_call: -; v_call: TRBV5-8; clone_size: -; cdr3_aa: CASSLGRAGSTDTQYF; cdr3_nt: TGTGCCAGCAGCTTGGGGCGGGCCGGGAGCACAGATACGCAGTATTTT
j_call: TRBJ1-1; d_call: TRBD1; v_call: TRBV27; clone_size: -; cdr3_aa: CASSMATPGTGVTEAFF; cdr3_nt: TGTGCCAGCAGTATGGCCACACCCGGGACAGGGGTAACTGAAGCTTTCTTT
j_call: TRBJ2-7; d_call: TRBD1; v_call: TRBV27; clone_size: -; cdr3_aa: CASSLAGQEYEQYF; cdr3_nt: TGTGCCAGCAGTTTGGCGGGACAGGAGTACGAGCAGTACTTC
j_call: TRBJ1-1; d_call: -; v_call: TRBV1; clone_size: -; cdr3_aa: CTSSRDRGRVTEAFF; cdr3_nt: TGCACCAGCAGCAGGGACAGGGGGCGAGTCACTGAAGCTTTCTTT
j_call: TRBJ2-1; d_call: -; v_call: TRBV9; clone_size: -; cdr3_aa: CASSVVDSSYNEQFF; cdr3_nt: TGTGCCAGCAGCGTAGTCGATAGCTCCTACAATGAGCAGTTCTTC
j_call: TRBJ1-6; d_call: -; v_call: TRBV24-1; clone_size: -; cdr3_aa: CATQQGRGLHF; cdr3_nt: TGTGCCACCCAACAAGGAAGGGGCCTCCACTTT
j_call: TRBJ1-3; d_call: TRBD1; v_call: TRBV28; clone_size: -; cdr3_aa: CASIKPYRDRGVHTIYF; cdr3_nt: TGTGCCAGCATAAAACCCTACCGGGACAGGGGGGTGCACACCATATATTTT
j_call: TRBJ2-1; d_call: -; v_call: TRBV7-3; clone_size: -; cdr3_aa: CASSLNPVYNEQFF; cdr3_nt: TGTGCCAGCAGCTTAAATCCGGTTTACAATGAGCAGTTCTTC
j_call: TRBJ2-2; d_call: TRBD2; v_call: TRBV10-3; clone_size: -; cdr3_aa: CAISAARARAGSGELFF; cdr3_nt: TGTGCCATCAGTGCTGCCCGCGCCCGAGCGGGGTCCGGGGAGCTGTTTTTT
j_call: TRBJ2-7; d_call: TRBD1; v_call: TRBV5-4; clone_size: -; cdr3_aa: CASSLIGDRAYEQYF; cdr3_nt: TGTGCCAGCAGCCTGATAGGGGACAGGGCTTACGAGCAGTACTTC
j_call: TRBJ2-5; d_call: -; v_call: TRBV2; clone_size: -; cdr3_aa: CASFRGRGETQYF; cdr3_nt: TGTGCCTCTTTTAGGGGGAGGGGCGAGACCCAGTACTTC
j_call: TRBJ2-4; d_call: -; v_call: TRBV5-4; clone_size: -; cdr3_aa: CASSLGGGKNIQYF; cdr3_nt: TGTGCCAGCAGCTTGGGGGGAGGCAAAAACATTCAGTACTTC
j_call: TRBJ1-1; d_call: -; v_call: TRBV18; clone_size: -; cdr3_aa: CASSPRPKTGNTEAFF; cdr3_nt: TGTGCCAGCTCACCACGGCCTAAAACAGGGAACACTGAAGCTTTCTTT
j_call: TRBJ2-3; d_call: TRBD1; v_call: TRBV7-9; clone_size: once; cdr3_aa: CASSLGKQGNTDTQYF; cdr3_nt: TGTGCCAGCAGCTTAGGCAAACAGGGGAACACAGATACGCAGTATTTT
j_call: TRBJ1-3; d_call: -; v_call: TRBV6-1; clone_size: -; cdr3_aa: CASSENEAMSSGNTIYF; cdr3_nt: TGTGCCAGCAGTGAGAACGAGGCCATGAGCTCTGGAAACACCATATATTTT
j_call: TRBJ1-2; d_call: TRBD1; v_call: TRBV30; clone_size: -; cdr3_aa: CAWSGTAYGYTF; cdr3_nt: TGTGCCTGGAGCGGGACAGCGTATGGCTACACCTTC
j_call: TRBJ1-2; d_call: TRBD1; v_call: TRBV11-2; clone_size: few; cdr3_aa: CASGPVRQGKYGYTF; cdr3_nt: TGTGCCAGCGGCCCCGTACGACAGGGGAAATATGGCTACACCTTC
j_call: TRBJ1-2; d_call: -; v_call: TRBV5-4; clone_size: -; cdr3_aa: CASSLGGRGDYGYTF; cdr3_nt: TGTGCCAGCAGCTTGGGTGGCAGGGGAGACTATGGCTACACCTTC